What follows are 21 T cell receptor beta chains derived from one specimen sequenced in a study of shared clonotypes between healthy human individuals. Assay: immunoSEQ multiplex PCR; the TCRdb copy retains only in-frame clones and omits some. The sample carries hundreds of thousands of clones, 74% recorded once. Sequenced input: memory CD4+ T cells sorted from blood. Subset of the sample: CD45RA-negative fraction. The source is a woman aged 25 to 45 in good health.

This chain uses TRBV27 with TRBJ1-3; 8 bases are a match to TRBD1. The CDR3 is 15 residues long. In germline, CDR1 is MNHEY, CDR2 SMNVEV (reference sequence). V shed 4 bases, J shed 4 bases, and the junction held 6 bases outside the gene matches. Written as DNA, the CDR3 is TGTGCCAGCAGTTCCCGACAGGGGTCGGGAAACACCATATATTTT. Translated: CASSSRQGSGNTIYF.

This chain joins TRBV11-2 and TRBJ1-1, with 7 bases lining up with TRBD1. Trimming removed 5 bases from V and 5 bases from J; junction bases left unmatched: 17. Germline V gene sequence: CDR1 SGHAT, CDR2 FQNNGV. The CDR3 extends over 17 amino acids. The CDR3 is CASSPTLTSTGQTEAFF. DNA for the CDR3: TGTGCCAGCAGCCCCACACTCACTTCGACAGGGCAAACTGAAGCTTTCTTT.

The rearrangement uses TRBV28 and TRBJ2-5, with 7 nucleotides matching TRBD2. J lost 2 bases, V lost 7 bases, and 13 bases had no gene match. Germline V CDR1 and CDR2: MDHEN, SYDVKM. This CDR3 comprises 16 residues. The CDR3 sequence: CASTQRDYTGQETQYF. The CDR3 DNA reads TGTGCCAGCACCCAAAGGGACTACACTGGACAAGAGACCCAGTACTTC.

The chain recombines TRBV5-1 with TRBJ2-3; D tentatively reads TRBD1 or TRBD2 (5 bases each). Trimming took 0 bases from V and 3 from J, leaving 14 bases between them. The CDR3 contains 16 residues. CDR1 SGHRS and CDR2 YFSETQ come from the germline V gene. In nucleotides, the CDR3 is TGCGCCAGCAGCTTGGCCACCGGGACGCTAACAGATACGCAGTATTTT. Protein sequence: CASSLATGTLTDTQYF.

The gene calls are TRBV7-9 and TRBJ2-1; D is unresolved. CDR3 length equals 12 residues. CDR1 and CDR2 from the germline V gene are SEHNR and FQNEAQ (reference sequence). Trimming removed 2 bases at V and 9 bases at J, with 8 bases between. The chain's CDR3 is CASSLPVGEQFF. The DNA of the CDR3 is TGTGCCAGCAGCTTACCAGTCGGTGAGCAGTTCTTC.

The rearrangement joins TRBV19 to TRBJ1-5, with no clear D. Germline assignment: CDR1 LNHDA and CDR2 SQIVND (reference sequence). The CDR3 length is 14 residues. V lost 8 bases and J lost 5, with 16 bases in between. The CDR3 region has the DNA TGTGCCAGTGGGCTCGACTTCCCGGATCAGCCCCAGCATTTT. It yields the protein CASGLDFPDQPQHF.

A remark on this clone: With a much larger clone just one base away, this may be a read error. The chain employs TRBV28 and TRBJ2-2, with 12 positions matching TRBD2. The junction had 3 bases not matched to a gene; V was cut back by 5 bases and J by 5 bases. Germline-derived CDR1 and CDR2 are MDHEN and SYDVKM. The CDR3 is made up of 15 amino acids. The CDR3 sequence: CASSETSGRTGELFF. The CDR3 DNA sequence: TGTGCCAGCAGTGAGACTAGCGGGAGAACCGGGGAGCTGTTTTTT. Using reference TRBV28 and TRBJ2-2 for the parts outside the CDR3, the full variable domain is DVKVTQSSRYLVKRTGEKVFLECVQDMDHENMFWYRQDPGLGLRLIYFSYDVKMKEKGDIPEGYSVSREKKERFSLILESASTNQTSMYLCASSETSGRTGELFFGEGSRLTVL.

V and J are TRBV12-2 and TRBJ2-7; no check of the table's D call, TRBD1, against the DNA was made. TRBV12-2 is noted as a pseudogene. The CDR3 consists of 15 residues. The CDR3 spells CASRLVWTGDYEQYF. CDR3 nucleotides: TGTGCAAGTCGCTTAGTTTGGACAGGGGATTACGAGCAGTACTTC.

The V gene is TRBV5-1, the J gene TRBJ1-2; 7 nucleotides line up with TRBD1. The CDR3 consists of 16 residues. Per the germline V gene, CDR1 is SGHRS and CDR2 is YFSETQ. V dropped 5 bases and J dropped 0; count of bases not matched to a gene: 10. CDR3 DNA: TGCGCCAGCAGTTATGCGGACAGGAAAGCTAACTATGGCTACACCTTC. This translates into CASSYADRKANYGYTF.

In DNA form, the CDR3 reads TGTGCCAGCAGACCTGAACCGGGACTAGCGTTGCCAGATACGCAGTATTTT. Protein sequence: CASRPEPGLALPDTQYF. V usage is TRBV5-6 and J usage is TRBJ2-3; 10 bases map to TRBD2. The junction had 13 bases not matched to a gene; V was cut back by 5 bases and J by 4 bases. Germline V gene sequence: CDR1 SGHDT, CDR2 YYEEEE. The CDR3 runs 17 residues.

A remark on this clone: Being one base from a much bigger clone, this may be a read error. The same CDR3 can be traced to other DNA sequences in this sample. The chain combines TRBV6-5 with TRBJ2-7; D possibly matches TRBD1 or TRBD2 (5 bases each). The CDR3 sequence is 14 residues long. Germline lookup yields CDR1 MNHEY and CDR2 SVGAGI. V lost 5 bases to trimming and J lost 7 bases, with 18 bases between them. The CDR3: CASSGGPQFYEQYF. CDR3 nucleotides: TGTGCCAGCAGTGGGGGACCGCAATTCTATGAGCAGTACTTC.

This chain joins TRBV5-1 and TRBJ1-1, with D perhaps TRBD1 (5 bases). The CDR3 spans 14 residues. Per germline, CDR1 SGHRS and CDR2 YFSETQ. The V gene lost 1 base and the J gene lost 6 bases, with 13 bases spanning the gap. The CDR3 DNA is TGCGCCAGCAGCTTGTCAGTGACAGCAGCTGAAGCTTTCTTT. Protein sequence: CASSLSVTAAEAFF. The variable domain in full, with the rest retrieved from reference TRBV5-1 and TRBJ1-1, is KAGVTQTPRYLIKTRGQQVTLSCSPISGHRSVSWYQQTPGQGLQFLFEYFSETQRNKGNFPGRFSGRQFSNSRSEMNVSTLELGDSALYLCASSLSVTAAEAFFGQGTRLTVV.

This sequence joins TRBV7-9 and TRBJ1-2; D uncertain. The CDR3 contains 14 residues. The V end lost 5 bases, the J end lost 3 bases, and 13 bases lay between the germline ends. Germline values: CDR1 SEHNR, CDR2 FQNEAQ (reference sequence). CDR3 bases: TGTGCCAGCAGCCTTGGGTCTGGCGACTATGGCTACACCTTC. Translating gives CASSLGSGDYGYTF.

The chain combines TRBV11-2 with TRBJ2-5; 7 nucleotides align to TRBD1. CDR3 length: 13 residues. V gave up 3 bases and J gave up 8 bases; unmatched junction bases: 6. Germline CDR1 reads SGHAT; CDR2 reads FQNNGV. CDR3 sequence: CASSFQGDSTQYF. The CDR3 DNA follows: TGTGCCAGCAGCTTTCAAGGGGACAGTACCCAGTACTTC.

The chain carries TRBV19 and TRBJ2-5; 8 bases map to TRBD1. J gave up 4 bases and V 5 bases, and 6 bases lay outside the gene matches. This CDR3 is built from 14 residues. The germline V gene has CDR1 LNHDA and CDR2 SQIVND (reference sequence). CDR3 region: CASSLRTGSETQYF. The CDR3 bases are TGTGCCAGTAGTCTCCGGACAGGGTCAGAGACCCAGTACTTC.

This chain uses TRBV19 with TRBJ2-1; TRBD2 aligns across 9 bases. The V gene's germline CDR1 is LNHDA and CDR2 SQIVND (reference sequence). The CDR3 extends over 13 amino acids. The V segment lost 9 bases and the J segment 10 bases; nucleotides outside the gene matches: 10. CDR3 DNA sequence: TGTGCCAGCCACGTCGGGACTAGCAGCGAGCAGTTCTTC. This codes for CASHVGTSSEQFF.

This clone showed up just a few times. This chain connects TRBV6-5 to TRBJ1-3; no firm D call. Trimming removed 0 bases from V and 4 bases from J, with 13 bases in between. The CDR3 length is 16 residues. In germline, CDR1 is MNHEY, CDR2 SVGAGI. CDR3 sequence (DNA): TGTGCCAGCAGTTACTCCGGGGAGACGGACGGAAACACCATATATTTT. It codes for CASSYSGETDGNTIYF.

The chain joins TRBV11-3 to TRBJ2-2, with a weak D call TRBD1 (6 bases). The CDR3 is made up of 14 amino acids. Germline CDR1 SGHNT, CDR2 YENEEA. V lost 8 bases, J lost 3 bases, and 13 bases lay in between. The CDR3 bases are TGTGCCAGCTCCCCGCCAGGGGACACCGGGGAGCTGTTTTTT. This encodes CASSPPGDTGELFF.

About this clone: The sample holds other DNA sequences that translate to the same CDR3. The chain carries TRBV28 and TRBJ1-5; D remains ambiguous. The CDR3 is 12 amino acids. CDR1 and CDR2 (germline): MDHEN, SYDVKM. V was cut by 6 bases and J by 3 bases, with 6 bases left in between. CDR3: CASRTLNQPQHF. CDR3 DNA: TGTGCCAGCAGGACCCTCAATCAGCCCCAGCATTTT. Filled out from reference TRBV28 and TRBJ1-5, the complete variable domain reads DVKVTQSSRYLVKRTGEKVFLECVQDMDHENMFWYRQDPGLGLRLIYFSYDVKMKEKGDIPEGYSVSREKKERFSLILESASTNQTSMYLCASRTLNQPQHFGDGTRLSIL.

The chain joins TRBV5-1 to TRBJ1-1, with 7 positions matching TRBD1. V was pared by 0 bases and J by 4 bases, with 6 bases of the junction left unmatched. The CDR3 runs to 15 residues. The germline V gene has CDR1 SGHRS and CDR2 YFSETQ. The CDR3 DNA reads TGCGCCAGCAGCTTGGGAGACAGGGATGCCACTGAAGCTTTCTTT. Translated: CASSLGDRDATEAFF. Full variable domain (rest looked up from reference TRBV5-1 and TRBJ1-1): KAGVTQTPRYLIKTRGQQVTLSCSPISGHRSVSWYQQTPGQGLQFLFEYFSETQRNKGNFPGRFSGRQFSNSRSEMNVSTLELGDSALYLCASSLGDRDATEAFFGQGTRLTVV.

The table lists this clone with many counts. Different DNA sequences within this sample yield the same CDR3. The chain uses TRBV29-1 and TRBJ2-3, with 8 nucleotides matching TRBD2. The trim removed 4 bases at V and 2 bases at J, leaving 2 bases unmatched. This CDR3 region has 13 residues. Germline values: CDR1 SQVTM, CDR2 ANQGSEA. The CDR3, as DNA: TGCAGCGTTGTCGGGGGGGCCACAGATACGCAGTATTTT. This codes for CSVVGGATDTQYF.